A single sample is the source of the 9 T cell receptor beta chains below, sequenced in a study of blood T cell repertoires in COVID-19. The repertoire was sequenced with immunoSEQ multiplex PCR; TCRdb's copy has only in-frame clones and lacks some. The sample lists 150,000 to 200,000 clones, about 80% occurring once. Sequencing was done on a sample of PBMCs or T cells enriched from blood (not recorded which). The receptor source for this set is a man aged 40-49 years who had recovered from COVID-19.

The CDR3 region has the DNA TGTGCCAGCAGCCCAACAGGGTTGGATACGCAGTATTTT. Translation gives CASSPTGLDTQYF. The V and J genes are TRBV3-1 (or the pseudogene TRBV3-2) and TRBJ2-3, with D tentatively TRBD1 (6 bases). Trimming took 4 bases from V and 6 from J, leaving 11 bases between them. This CDR3 region has 13 residues. Germline loops: CDR1 LGHDT, CDR2 YNNKEL (reference sequence).

This chain links TRBV7-2 with TRBJ2-5; 8 bases are shared with TRBD2. The CDR3 sequence is 14 residues long. Trimming took 5 bases from V and 7 from J; bases not matched to a gene: 9. Looked up from germline, CDR1 is SGHTA and CDR2 is FQGNSA. The CDR3 DNA reads as TGTGCCAGCAGCCGGGGGGGGCCCGCCGGGACCCAGTACTTC. The encoded protein is CASSRGGPAGTQYF.

The chain combines TRBV13 with TRBJ1-4; a weak D match, TRBD1 (5 bases). The CDR3 is 15 residues long. V was pared by 2 bases and J by 3 bases, with 10 bases between. The germline CDR1 and CDR2 sequences are PRHDT and FYEKMQ (reference sequence). The CDR3 region has the DNA TGTGCCAGCAGCTTATCAGGGATTGCTAATGAAAAACTGTTTTTT. Translation: CASSLSGIANEKLFF. The variable domain in full, completed from reference TRBV13 and TRBJ1-4, reads AAGVIQSPRHLIKEKRETATLKCYPIPRHDTVYWYQQGPGQDPQFLISFYEKMQSDKGSIPDRFSAQQFSDYHSELNMSSLELGDSALYFCASSLSGIANEKLFFGSGTQLSVL.

The V call is TRBV4-3, the J call TRBJ1-3; a weak D match, TRBD1 (6 bases). This CDR3 has 16 residues. Trimming pared 3 bases from V and 4 bases from J, leaving 16 bases between. Germline lookup yields CDR1 LGHNA and CDR2 YSLEER. CDR3 nucleotides: TGCGCCAGCAGCCACCCCCCTAACAGGGAGGGAAACACCATATATTTT. The encoded protein is CASSHPPNREGNTIYF.

The chain couples TRBV6-2 or TRBV6-3 to TRBJ1-1; D call uncertain. Per germline, CDR1 MNHEY and CDR2 SVGEGT. V was trimmed by 6 bases and J by 8 bases, leaving 10 bases between them. The CDR3 loop spans 11 amino acids. CDR3 coding DNA: TGTGCCAGCAGCCTCCACTACGAAGCTTTCTTT. It specifies CASSLHYEAFF.

The V and J genes are TRBV11-2 and TRBJ1-2; 8 bases agree with TRBD1. CDR1 SGHAT and CDR2 FQNNGV come from the germline V gene. V was pared by 5 bases and J by 2 bases, with 7 bases of the junction left unmatched. The CDR3 length is 15 residues. The CDR3 nucleotides read TGTGCCAGCAGCCTCTTGACAGGGGCAAACTATGGCTACACCTTC. Translation gives CASSLLTGANYGYTF.

CDR3 DNA sequence: TGTGCCAGCAGTCGGCTAGCGGGGGGAGTAAACATTCAGTACTTC. This codes for CASSRLAGGVNIQYF. The rearrangement links TRBV6-5 to TRBJ2-4, with TRBD2 matching over 11 bases. With V trimmed by 5 bases and J by 6 bases, 6 bases remained unmatched. Per germline, CDR1 MNHEY and CDR2 SVGAGI. This CDR3 region has 15 residues.

This rearrangement joins TRBV7-2 to TRBJ1-2, with unresolved D. Germline V lookup: CDR1 SGHTA, CDR2 FQGNSA. Deletions cut 2 bases from V and 8 bases from J, with 15 bases between. The CDR3 runs to 14 residues. The CDR3 DNA reads TGTGCCAGCAGCTTATCGGGATCTCCGTGGGGCTACACCTTC. This encodes CASSLSGSPWGYTF.

This chain connects TRBV7-3 to TRBJ1-4, with D possibly matching TRBD1 (6 bases). Trimming left V 5 bases short and J 0 bases short, with 25 bases between. Germline-derived CDR1 and CDR2 are SGHTA and FQGTGA. The CDR3 covers 20 residues. The chain's CDR3 is CASSPSRRGAVNTTNEKLFF. DNA of the CDR3: TGTGCCAGCAGCCCCTCAAGGCGGGGGGCAGTGAATACAACTAATGAAAAACTGTTTTTT.